The T cell receptor beta chain under discussion was sequenced for a study of blood T cell repertoires in COVID-19. The V gene's germline CDR1 is SGDLS and CDR2 YYNGEE. Losses at the gene ends were 3 bases for V and 10 bases for J; bases not matched to a gene: 14. The CDR3 extends over 17 amino acids. Produced via immunoSEQ multiplex PCR; TCRdb's table is partial and in-frame only. Among approximately 200,000 clones listed, around 79% were seen once. The sequence came from a woman aged 40 to 49 with COVID-19, enrolled during active disease. The genes are TRBV9 and TRBJ2-1; 12 bases map to TRBD2. Sequencing used peripheral blood. CDR3: CASSAPGTSGWRKEQFF. The CDR3 coding sequence is TGTGCCAGCAGCGCCCCGGGGACTAGCGGGTGGAGGAAGGAGCAGTTCTTC.